Below are 10 T cell receptor beta chains sequenced from a single sample in a study of T-cell reconstitution after alpha-beta-depleted transplantation in children. Library preparation (for TCRbeta) was performed with unique molecular identifiers. TCRdb processed the PCR reads anew with MiXCR; each CDR3 protein has one entry. Of about 540,000 distinct CDR3 sequences detected, approximately 20% appear once; the ten largest clones hold more than 2.5%. Sequenced here: PBMCs from the stem cell graft donor, sampled from the stem cell graft. The receptors shown here come from a human donor who donated a stem cell graft to a child with acute lymphoblastic leukemia.

The chain is built from TRBV2 and TRBJ1-5; 9 bases match TRBD1. Germline V lookup: CDR1 SNHLY, CDR2 FYNNEI. The CDR3 is 19 residues long. V lost 5 bases to trimming and J lost 2 bases; unmatched junction nucleotides: 16. The CDR3 protein is CASSLYPGQGGVGNQPQHF. In DNA form, the CDR3 reads TGTGCCAGCAGTCTCTATCCGGGACAGGGAGGAGTGGGCAATCAGCCCCAGCATTTT.

This clonotype was detected a few times. This rearrangement joins TRBV2 to TRBJ2-1; 9 positions agree with TRBD2. The CDR3 length is 14 residues. CDR1 and CDR2 (germline): SNHLY, FYNNEI. V shed 2 bases, J shed 10 bases, and the junction held 6 bases outside the gene matches. The CDR3 is CASSESDSGREQFF. The CDR3 nucleotides are TGTGCCAGCAGTGAAAGCGATAGCGGGAGAGAGCAGTTCTTC.

V and J are TRBV5-1 and TRBJ1-1; TRBD1 aligns across 8 bases. This CDR3 has 15 residues. Germline CDR1 and CDR2: SGHRS and YFSETQ. With 2 bases clipped from V and 4 bases from J, the junction kept 7 bases outside the gene matches. CDR3 in DNA: TGCGCCAGCAGCTTATCGACAGGGGTGGGCACTGAAGCTTTCTTT. Translating gives CASSLSTGVGTEAFF. Drawing the rest from reference TRBV5-1 and TRBJ1-1, the complete variable domain is KAGVTQTPRYLIKTRGQQVTLSCSPISGHRSVSWYQQTPGQGLQFLFEYFSETQRNKGNFPGRFSGRQFSNSRSEMNVSTLELGDSALYLCASSLSTGVGTEAFFGQGTRLTVV.

The rearrangement links TRBV7-8 to TRBJ2-3; 9 bases match TRBD2. The length of the CDR3 is 15 residues. Germline V lookup: CDR1 SGHVS, CDR2 FQNEAQ. After removal of 3 bases from V and 2 bases from J, the junction contained 3 bases not matched to a gene. CDR3 DNA: TGTGCCAGCAGCTTCTGGACTAGCGACACAGATACGCAGTATTTT. Protein: CASSFWTSDTDTQYF. The whole variable domain, filled in from reference TRBV7-8 and TRBJ2-3, reads GAGVSQSPRYKVAKRGQDVALRCDPISGHVSLFWYQQALGQGPEFLTYFQNEAQLDKSGLPSDRFFAERPEGSVSTLKIQRTQQEDSAVYLCASSFWTSDTDTQYFGPGTRLTVL.

This clonotype has a handful of counts. V and J are TRBV29-1 and TRBJ1-1; 7 nucleotides agree with TRBD1. Germline V gene lookup returns CDR1 SQVTM and CDR2 ANQGSEA. After removal of 3 bases from V and 3 bases from J, the junction contained 10 bases not matched to a gene. The CDR3 totals 15 residues. The CDR3 region has the DNA TGCAGCGTTGACCCCGACAGGGAAGGGGACACTGAAGCTTTCTTT. This codes for CSVDPDREGDTEAFF.

This clonotype appeared a few times. V gene TRBV6-1 combines with J gene TRBJ1-1; 9 bases line up with TRBD1. The CDR3 extends over 16 amino acids. CDR1 is MNHNS, CDR2 SASEGT, per germline. The J segment lost 5 bases and the V segment lost 6 bases, leaving 13 bases of the junction unmatched. The CDR3 is CASSQMNRGRRTEAFF. The CDR3 nucleotides are TGTGCCAGCAGCCAAATGAACAGGGGGCGACGGACTGAAGCTTTCTTT.

The chain recombines TRBV5-1 with TRBJ1-4, with a weak D call TRBD1 (5 bases). CDR1 and CDR2 (germline): SGHRS, YFSETQ. Trimming left V 5 bases short and J 5 bases short, with 10 bases between. There are 13 residues in the CDR3. The CDR3 here is CASSRDGNEKLFF. CDR3 DNA sequence: TGCGCCAGCAGTAGGGACGGCAATGAAAAACTGTTTTTT.

The chain couples TRBV9 to TRBJ2-1; tentatively, D is TRBD2 (6 bases). Germline CDR1 SGDLS, CDR2 YYNGEE. V lost 3 bases, J lost 4 bases, and 14 bases lay in between. The CDR3 is 15 amino acids. The DNA for the CDR3 is TGTGCCAGCAGCGCGGAGGGGCTAGCTTACAATGAGCAGTTCTTC. Translation gives CASSAEGLAYNEQFF.

This clonotype was recorded a few times. This sequence joins TRBV11-2 and TRBJ2-1; 11 nucleotides match TRBD2. The germline V gene has CDR1 SGHAT and CDR2 FQNNGV. The junction had 13 bases not matched to a gene; V was cut back by 5 bases and J by 4 bases. CDR3 size: 18 residues. This CDR3 reads CASSQQTLAGAGYNEQFF. As DNA, the CDR3 is TGTGCCAGCAGCCAACAAACACTAGCGGGAGCGGGTTACAATGAGCAGTTCTTC.

The sample holds one count of this clonotype. This chain connects TRBV12-3 or TRBV12-4 to TRBJ2-3, with TRBD2 matching 11 bases. V gave up 6 bases and J gave up 2 bases; unmatched junction bases: 10. The CDR3 length is 17 residues. The CDR3 protein is CASRIGSGRAVTDTQYF. CDR3 nucleotides: TGTGCCAGCAGGATTGGTAGCGGGAGGGCCGTCACAGATACGCAGTATTTT.